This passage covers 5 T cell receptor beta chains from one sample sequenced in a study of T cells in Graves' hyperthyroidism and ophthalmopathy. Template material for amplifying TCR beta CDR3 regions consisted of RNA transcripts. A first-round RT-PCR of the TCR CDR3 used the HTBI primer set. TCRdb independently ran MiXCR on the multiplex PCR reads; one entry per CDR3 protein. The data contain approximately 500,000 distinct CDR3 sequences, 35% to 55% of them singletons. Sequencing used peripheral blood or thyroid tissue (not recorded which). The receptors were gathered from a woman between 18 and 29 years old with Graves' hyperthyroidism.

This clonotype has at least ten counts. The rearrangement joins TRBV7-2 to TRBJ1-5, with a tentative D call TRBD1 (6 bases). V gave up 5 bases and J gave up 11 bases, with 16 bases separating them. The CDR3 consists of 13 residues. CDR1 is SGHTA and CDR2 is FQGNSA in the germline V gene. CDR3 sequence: CASSRPGGAAQHF. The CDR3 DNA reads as TGTGCCAGCAGCCGACCGGGGGGGGCGGCCCAGCATTTT.

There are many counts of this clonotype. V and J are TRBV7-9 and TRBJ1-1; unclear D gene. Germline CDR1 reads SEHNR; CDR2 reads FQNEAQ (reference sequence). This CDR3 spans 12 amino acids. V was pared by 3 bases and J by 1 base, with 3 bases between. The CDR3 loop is CASSLQNTEAFF. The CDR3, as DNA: TGTGCCAGCAGCTTGCAGAACACTGAAGCTTTCTTT. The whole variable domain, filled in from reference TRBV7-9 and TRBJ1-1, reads DTGVSQNPRHKITKRGQNVTFRCDPISEHNRLYWYRQTLGQGPEFLTYFQNEAQLEKSRLLSDRFSAERPKGSFSTLEIQRTEQGDSAMYLCASSLQNTEAFFGQGTRLTVV.

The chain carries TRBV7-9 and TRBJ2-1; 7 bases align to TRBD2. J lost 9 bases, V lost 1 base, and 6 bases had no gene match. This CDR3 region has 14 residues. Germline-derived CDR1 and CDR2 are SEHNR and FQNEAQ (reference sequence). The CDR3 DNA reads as TGTGCCAGCAGCTTAGTGACTAGCTTCACTGAGCAGTTCTTC. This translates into CASSLVTSFTEQFF.

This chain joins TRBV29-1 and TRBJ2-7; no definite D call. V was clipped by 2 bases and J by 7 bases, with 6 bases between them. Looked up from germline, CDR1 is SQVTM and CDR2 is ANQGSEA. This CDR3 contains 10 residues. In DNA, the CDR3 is TGCAGCGTTGAAAGGGATGAGCAGTACTTC. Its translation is CSVERDEQYF.

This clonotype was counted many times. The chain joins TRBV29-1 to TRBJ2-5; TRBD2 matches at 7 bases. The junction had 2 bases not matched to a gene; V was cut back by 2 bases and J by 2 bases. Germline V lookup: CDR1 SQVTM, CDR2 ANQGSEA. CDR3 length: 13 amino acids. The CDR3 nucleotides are TGCAGCGTTGAAACGGGACTACAAGAGACCCAGTACTTC. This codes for CSVETGLQETQYF. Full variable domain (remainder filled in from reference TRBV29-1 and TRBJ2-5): SAVISQKPSRDICQRGTSLTIQCQVDSQVTMMFWYRQQPGQSLTLIATANQGSEATYESGFVIDKFPISRPNLTFSTLTVSNMSPEDSSIYLCSVETGLQETQYFGPGTRLLVL.